This TCR beta chain was identified in a study of T cell responses to AZD1222 COVID-19 vaccine. Trimming cost V 5 bases and J 8 bases; bases outside gene matches: 10. Germline V gives CDR1 SGHTA, CDR2 FQGNSA. The CDR3 loop spans 14 amino acids. Study-wide results and limits: At baseline, just a handful of AZD1222 recipients tested seropositive. The sample set comprised mostly white British donors with more females, and clonal diversity was possibly underestimated. Dominant at 160-218 and 743-854, vaccine-associated CD4 TCRs also spanned spike.

Comment on this clone: Its antigen is undetermined.

The repertoire was sequenced with immunoSEQ multiplex PCR; TCRdb's copy has only in-frame clones and lacks some. The sample carries 120,000 or so clones, about 90% recorded once. The rearrangement links TRBV7-2 to TRBJ2-5, with 8 positions matching TRBD1. This material consisted of peripheral blood, taken on day 0 of AZD1222 vaccination. This TCR came from an adult in good health. The CDR3 coding sequence is TGTGCCAGCAGCACCACAGGGGGGCGAGGAACCCAGTACTTC. Translation: CASSTTGGRGTQYF.